This T cell receptor (beta chain) emerged from a study of T cell responses to AZD1222 COVID-19 vaccine (dated by TCRdb to the early 2020s). With respect to the entire study: A total of under 250 trial participants underwent TCR sequencing, of whom under 220 had received two doses of AZD1222 and about 26 had received two doses of the MenACWY control vaccine. Trial participants were enrolled by age into subgroups of 18-55, 56-69 and 70-plus years, and around 150, 28 and 57 TCR-sequenced participants, respectively, were included in these subgroups. Findings and caveats that apply to the study as a whole: Conclusions about previously exposed vaccinees were limited because only a handful of AZD1222 recipients were SARS-CoV-2 seropositive at baseline. After two AZD1222 doses, both the breadth and the depth of spike-specific TCRs were significantly higher than at day 0 and than in MenACWY recipients. CD4 TCRs associated with the vaccine covered the entire spike protein, and the dominant responses were in regions 160-218 and 743-854. The 56-69-year group was small, and its depth increase did not reach significance, likely because of low power. Participants were mostly white British, with more females than males. The authors suggested clonal diversity may have been underestimated. Reportedly, close to half of the unique spike-specific TCRs recognized epitopes lying outside the regions that are mutated in the B.1.351 and B.1.1.7 variants. No day 14 peak-response samples were available, so repertoires were characterized only after the peak T cell response.

Notes on this clone: The antigen it binds to is not known. No per-base quality is available; no much larger clone lies one base away.

Taken with the paper, the label for time point translates to: about 28 days (+/-7) after the second vaccine dose. AZD1222 recipients given second doses at about 4 weeks or at about 12 weeks were pooled, since spike-specific TCR depth and breadth were not found to differ between the two schedules. Vaccinee samples came from UK trials COV001 and COV002, including a single-blind randomized controlled phase 2/3 trial of AZD1222 (ChAdOx1 nCoV-19) in healthy adults. For TCRbeta chain sequencing, PBMC samples were collected from trial participants at day 0 and at day 28 after the second dose. CDR1 MNHEY and CDR2 SVGAGI were looked up in the germline V gene. V and J lose 5 bases and 7 bases, and a span of 16 bases separates them. Inclusive of the bounding cysteine and phenylalanine, the CDR3 is 14 residues long. This entry keeps only the CDR3 DNA: 42 bases, framed from base 1. The CDR3 regions of human TCRbeta chains were analyzed by immunosequencing. For the original study's pipeline: TCRs in the repertoires were matched against a reference library of SARS-CoV-2-specific TCRs that had been generated with the MIRA antigen-specificity platform. Breadth meant the fraction of unique TCRs that were SARS-CoV-2-associated, whereas depth meant the fraction of total T cells that were SARS-CoV-2-associated. Using the MIRA data, every spike-specific TCR was mapped to the spike region that the TCR reacted to and assigned to either a CD4 or a CD8 class. Log10-transformed breadth and depth values were compared by one-way ANOVA with Sidak's multiple comparisons tests. In TCRdb, the immuneACCESS table is reduced to in-frame sequences with V and J assigned. These tables do not hold every clone; where another copy was compared, an unresolved V gene accounts for under half, and the others remain unexplained. V and J calls and clone size come straight from that table; D and trimming were deduced from the DNA. The sample table contains 200,000 or so clones; only one count was recorded for approximately 95% of them. The leading ten clones occupy 0.9% to 1.1% of the sample.

This receptor was obtained from an adult who received the AZD1222 COVID-19 vaccine. The rearrangement combines TRBV6-5 with TRBJ2-3, with the D gene call left open. Specimen: peripheral blood, collected 28 days after the second AZD1222 dose. The nucleotide sequence is given as TGTGCCAGCAGTCCCACCCTAAGCTCCAATACGCAGTATTTT. Its amino acids are CASSPTLSSNTQYF.